The 10 T cell receptor beta chains presented below share a single source sample, sequenced in a study of blood T cell repertoires in COVID-19. TCRdb's copy holds only in-frame clones and misses some; the assay was immunoSEQ multiplex PCR. The table includes more than 95,000 clones, about 88% detected once. The specimen sequenced was peripheral blood. The receptors were gathered from a human donor in a cohort sampled during active COVID-19.

The CDR3 is CASSETSGGSSSYNEQFF. The CDR3, as DNA: TGTGCCAGCAGCGAGACTAGCGGGGGGTCCAGCTCCTACAATGAGCAGTTCTTC. The chain joins TRBV27 to TRBJ2-1; TRBD2 matches 13 bases. Trimming cost V 6 bases and J 0 bases; bases outside gene matches: 8. The CDR3 is made up of 18 amino acids. CDR1 and CDR2 (germline): MNHEY, SMNVEV (reference sequence).

The CDR3 loop is CASSLSGAYGYTF. The CDR3 DNA follows: TGTGCCAGCAGTTTATCAGGGGCCTATGGCTACACCTTC. V usage is TRBV28 and J usage is TRBJ1-2; D may be TRBD1 (6 bases). The V end lost 1 base, the J end lost 4 bases, and 7 bases lay between the germline ends. The CDR3 length is 13 residues. Germline V lookup: CDR1 MDHEN, CDR2 SYDVKM.

The V and J genes are TRBV7-9 and TRBJ2-5, with 15 bases lining up with TRBD2. V was clipped by 5 bases and J by 1 base; unmatched bases: 2. Germline loops: CDR1 SEHNR, CDR2 FQNEAQ (reference sequence). The CDR3 extends over 16 amino acids. In nucleotides, the CDR3 is TGTGCCAGCAGCACGGGACTAGCGGGGGGCCAAGAGACCCAGTACTTC. Its translation: CASSTGLAGGQETQYF.

V usage is TRBV7-2 and J usage is TRBJ1-5; the D gene is possibly TRBD1 (6 bases). The CDR3 covers 16 residues. V was trimmed by 5 bases and J by 3 bases, leaving 17 bases between them. Germline assignment: CDR1 SGHTA and CDR2 FQGNSA. The CDR3 bases are TGTGCCAGCAGCCCCACTGGGGGCGGAGACAATCAGCCCCAGCATTTT. Its protein is CASSPTGGGDNQPQHF.

V usage is TRBV28 and J usage is TRBJ2-7; TRBD1 is a possible D gene (6 bases). Deletions cut 8 bases from V and 0 bases from J, with 11 bases between. From germline, CDR1 is MDHEN and CDR2 SYDVKM. This CDR3 is built from 13 residues. CDR3 sequence (DNA): TGTGCCAGCGCCGGACAGAACTCCTACGAGCAGTACTTC. It codes for CASAGQNSYEQYF.

This sequence joins TRBV7-6 and TRBJ1-6; perhaps TRBD1 as D (6 bases). V lost 5 bases to trimming and J lost 3 bases, with 11 bases between them. This CDR3 region has 15 residues. Germline CDR1 reads SGHVS; CDR2 reads FNYEAQ. In nucleotides, the CDR3 is TGTGCCAGCAGCCCCGGACAGATCTATAATTCACCCCTCCACTTT. Translated: CASSPGQIYNSPLHF.

The chain recombines TRBV18 with TRBJ1-4; 7 nucleotides agree with TRBD1. Germline loops: CDR1 KGHSH, CDR2 LQKENI. CDR3 length: 14 residues. V lost 6 bases, J lost 4 bases, and 5 bases stayed unmatched. The CDR3: CASSVQGFNEKLFF. The CDR3 DNA reads TGTGCCAGCTCCGTACAGGGGTTTAATGAAAAACTGTTTTTT.

V usage is TRBV28 and J usage is TRBJ2-3; TRBD2 agrees at 10 bases. The germline CDR1 and CDR2 sequences are MDHEN and SYDVKM. The CDR3 covers 15 residues. Trimming removed 3 bases from V and 7 bases from J; junction bases left unmatched: 7. This chain's CDR3 is CASSFPSGSVNTQYF. Written as DNA, the CDR3 is TGTGCCAGCAGTTTTCCTAGCGGGAGTGTAAATACGCAGTATTTT.

This chain joins TRBV6-5 and TRBJ1-1, with D perhaps matching TRBD1 (6 bases). Trimming pared 7 bases from V and 4 bases from J, leaving 13 bases between. CDR1 MNHEY and CDR2 SVGAGI come from the germline V gene. The CDR3 consists of 13 residues. CDR3 nucleotides: TGTGCCAGCAACGTAGGGGGGGGCACTGAAGCTTTCTTT. Its protein product is CASNVGGGTEAFF.

The CDR3 DNA sequence: TGTGCCAGCAGCCCCTCCGGGGGGGGCATGAACACTGAAGCTTTCTTT. Translated: CASSPSGGGMNTEAFF. The chain employs TRBV7-8 and TRBJ1-1, with D possibly matching TRBD1 (6 bases). The CDR3 consists of 16 residues. Trimming shortened V by 5 bases and J by 0 bases, and 16 bases separated the two germline ends. Germline assignment: CDR1 SGHVS and CDR2 FQNEAQ. The full variable domain, its missing parts supplied by reference TRBV7-8 and TRBJ1-1, is GAGVSQSPRYKVAKRGQDVALRCDPISGHVSLFWYQQALGQGPEFLTYFQNEAQLDKSGLPSDRFFAERPEGSVSTLKIQRTQQEDSAVYLCASSPSGGGMNTEAFFGQGTRLTVV.